The 19 T cell receptor beta chains below come from one sample, sequenced in a study of T cell responses to AZD1222 COVID-19 vaccine. TCRdb's copy holds only in-frame clones and misses some; the assay was immunoSEQ multiplex PCR. The data hold about 94,000 clones, with more than 75% observed a single time. The sample consisted of peripheral blood, taken 28 days after the second AZD1222 dose. These TCRs come from an adult who received the AZD1222 COVID-19 vaccine.

This chain links TRBV6-2 or TRBV6-3 with TRBJ2-5; TRBD1 is a possible D gene (5 bases). Per the germline V gene, CDR1 is MNHEY and CDR2 is SVGEGT. The CDR3 extends over 13 amino acids. V was pared by 6 bases and J by 5 bases, with 13 bases between. CDR3 amino acids: CASSQQVRETQYF. For the CDR3, the DNA is TGTGCCAGCAGCCAACAGGTCCGGGAGACCCAGTACTTC.

The V and J genes are TRBV6-5 and TRBJ2-2; no reliable D call. Trimming took 3 bases from V and 6 from J, leaving 14 bases between them. Germline values: CDR1 MNHEY, CDR2 SVGAGI. The CDR3 totals 15 residues. CDR3 amino acids: CASSYGLTGPGELFF. CDR3 sequence (DNA): TGTGCCAGCAGTTATGGGCTTACTGGCCCCGGGGAGCTGTTTTTT.

The chain has TRBV10-3 and TRBJ1-1, with 7 bases matching TRBD1. Germline V CDR1 and CDR2: ENHRY, SYGVKD. V dropped 3 bases and J dropped 1; count of bases not matched to a gene: 2. There are 14 residues in the CDR3. The CDR3, as DNA: TGTGCCATCAGTGAAAGACAGGGGAACACTGAAGCTTTCTTT. Translated, it gives CAISERQGNTEAFF.

The chain links TRBV18 to TRBJ2-5; 7 bases agree with TRBD1. The trim removed 6 bases at V and 5 bases at J, leaving 12 bases unmatched. The CDR3 has 15 amino acids. Germline CDR1 and CDR2: KGHSH and LQKENI. The CDR3 sequence is CASSLLTGSRETQYF. The CDR3 coding sequence is TGTGCCAGCTCTCTCCTGACAGGGTCCCGGGAGACCCAGTACTTC.

The chain employs TRBV5-4 and TRBJ1-2; D is ambiguous. Germline assignment: CDR1 SGHNT and CDR2 YYREEE (reference sequence). The CDR3 runs to 13 residues. V lost 6 bases and J lost 8, with 17 bases in between. The CDR3 is CASTVDELGGYTF. The CDR3 DNA is TGTGCCAGCACCGTGGACGAATTGGGCGGCTACACCTTC. Drawing the rest from reference TRBV5-4 and TRBJ1-2, the complete variable domain is ETGVTQSPTHLIKTRGQQVTLRCSSQSGHNTVSWYQQALGQGPQFIFQYYREEENGRGNFPPRFSGLQFPNYSSELNVNALELDDSALYLCASTVDELGGYTFGSGTRLTVV.

The sample holds one count of this clone. V is TRBV6-5 and J is TRBJ2-3; D is undetermined. Germline-derived CDR1 and CDR2 are MNHEY and SVGAGI. The CDR3 has 15 residues. Trimming cost V 2 bases and J 0 bases, with 9 bases left between them. CDR3 amino acids: CASSYGTTSTDTQYF. CDR3 coding DNA: TGTGCCAGCAGTTACGGCACCACTAGCACAGATACGCAGTATTTT.

A single count supports this clone. The chain carries TRBV2 and TRBJ2-7, with TRBD2 as a possible D gene (5 bases). The CDR3 runs 15 residues. Germline-derived CDR1 and CDR2 are SNHLY and FYNNEI. Between the trimmed V and J ends, which lost 5 bases and 2 bases, there was a span of 16 bases. The CDR3 nucleotides are TGTGCCAGCAGTCCGGAAGTTAGCGAGACCTACGAGCAGTACTTC. Amino acid sequence: CASSPEVSETYEQYF. Based on the CDR3 plus reference TRBV2 and TRBJ2-7, the full variable domain is EPEVTQTPSHQVTQMGQEVILRCVPISNHLYFYWYRQILGQKVEFLVSFYNNEISEKSEIFDDQFSVERPDGSNFTLKIRSTKLEDSAMYFCASSPEVSETYEQYFGPGTRLTVT.

V is TRBV5-6 and J is TRBJ2-3; possible D gene TRBD2, 5 bases. Germline V gene lookup returns CDR1 SGHDT and CDR2 YYEEEE. Trimming stripped 1 base from V and 2 bases from J, with 14 bases between. The CDR3 totals 16 residues. CDR3 residues: CASSLWGDVTTDTQYF. The CDR3 nucleotides are TGTGCCAGCAGCTTGTGGGGAGATGTCACCACAGATACGCAGTATTTT.

A single count supports this clone. The chain has TRBV4-2 and TRBJ2-7, with 9 bases fitting TRBD1. Per germline, CDR1 LGHNA and CDR2 YNFKEQ. The CDR3 loop spans 15 amino acids. V dropped 0 bases and J dropped 7; count of bases not matched to a gene: 7. The CDR3: CASSQDRTGVLEQYF. As DNA, the CDR3 is TGTGCCAGCAGCCAAGATAGGACAGGGGTACTTGAGCAGTACTTC.

The J gene is TRBJ2-2, the V gene TRBV19; TRBD2 agrees at 9 bases. The CDR3 covers 20 residues. V dropped 10 bases and J dropped 3; count of bases not matched to a gene: 24. The V gene's germline CDR1 is LNHDA and CDR2 SQIVND (reference sequence). The CDR3 DNA sequence: TGTGCCATCAGACCCCCCAGGACCTCGCGTAGCGGGAGTGACACCGGGGAGCTGTTTTTT. It translates to CAIRPPRTSRSGSDTGELFF.

The genes are TRBV15 and TRBJ2-1, with D possibly matching TRBD1 (5 bases). Germline CDR1 reads LNHNV; CDR2 reads YYDKDF (reference sequence). This CDR3 has 16 residues. V lost 0 bases and J lost 4, with 13 bases in between. DNA for the CDR3: TGTGCCACCAGCAGAGATAGGACACCGTTTTACAATGAGCAGTTCTTC. Translation gives CATSRDRTPFYNEQFF.

Notes on this clone: At the DNA level, this CDR3 is encoded by other sequences in the same sample as well. The V call is TRBV29-1, the J call TRBJ2-1, with TRBD2 identical over 13 bases. Germline-derived CDR1 and CDR2 are SQVTM and ANQGSEA. The CDR3 runs 16 residues. Germline trimming cut 6 bases from V and 0 bases from J; bases unmatched to any gene: 5. CDR3 sequence: CSVTGLAGSSYNEQFF. CDR3 sequence (DNA): TGCAGCGTAACGGGACTAGCGGGGAGCTCCTACAATGAGCAGTTCTTC.

The genes are TRBV4-2 and TRBJ1-2; D call uncertain. Germline assignment: CDR1 LGHNA and CDR2 YNFKEQ. CDR3 length equals 15 residues. V shed 0 bases and J shed 4 bases, with 12 bases lying between them. In DNA form, the CDR3 reads TGTGCCAGCAGCCAAGAGACCCAGGCCATCTATGGCTACACCTTC. It codes for CASSQETQAIYGYTF.

The chain employs TRBV6-5 and TRBJ2-1; the D call may be TRBD1 or TRBD2 (6 bases each). V was shortened by 0 bases and J by 2 bases, with 11 bases between the two germline ends. This CDR3 contains 16 residues. The germline V gene has CDR1 MNHEY and CDR2 SVGAGI. This CDR3 reads CASSYSTGGAYNEQFF. The CDR3 nucleotides are TGTGCCAGCAGTTACTCGACCGGGGGCGCCTACAATGAGCAGTTCTTC.

CDR3 nucleotides: TGTGCCAGCAGTCCCATAGGGGGGACAGAGCAGTTCTTC. Its translation: CASSPIGGTEQFF. The chain has TRBV12-3 or TRBV12-4 and TRBJ2-1; either TRBD1 or TRBD2 may fit D (6 bases each). V lost 5 bases, J lost 10 bases, and 15 bases lay in between. The CDR3 has 13 amino acids.

V is TRBV24-1 and J is TRBJ2-7, with TRBD1 matching over 9 bases. The V gene end was trimmed by 9 bases and the J gene end by 5 bases; junction bases not matched to a gene: 4. The germline CDR1 and CDR2 sequences are KGHDR and SFDVKD. The CDR3 has 12 amino acids. CDR3 residues: CATGQGTDEQYF. The CDR3 DNA follows: TGTGCCACCGGACAGGGGACAGACGAGCAGTACTTC.

This chain uses TRBV20-1 with TRBJ1-4, with TRBD1 as a possible D gene (5 bases). This CDR3 is built from 13 residues. Germline V gene sequence: CDR1 DFQATT, CDR2 SNEGSKA (reference sequence). V was clipped by 3 bases and J by 6 bases, with 11 bases between them. The CDR3 loop is CSASWGVDEKLFF. CDR3 in DNA: TGCAGTGCTAGTTGGGGGGTGGATGAAAAACTGTTTTTT.

This chain joins TRBV7-2 and TRBJ1-2, with D tentatively TRBD1 (5 bases). Germline V lookup: CDR1 SGHTA, CDR2 FQGNSA. There are 15 residues in the CDR3. The germline V and J ends were trimmed by 0 bases and 4 bases, with 12 bases remaining between them. This CDR3 is CASSLARAMGYGYTF. CDR3 DNA: TGTGCCAGCAGCTTAGCCAGGGCTATGGGCTATGGCTACACCTTC.

The chain combines TRBV27 with TRBJ2-2; 7 bases are a match to TRBD2. J gave up 2 bases and V 2 bases, and 8 bases lay outside the gene matches. Germline V gene data show CDR1 as MNHEY and CDR2 as SMNVEV (reference sequence). The CDR3 covers 17 residues. CDR3 protein: CASSLAGVGFNTGELFF. The DNA of the CDR3 is TGTGCCAGCAGTTTAGCGGGGGTCGGTTTTAACACCGGGGAGCTGTTTTTT.